The entry below describes one TCR beta chain. This entry comes from a study of blood T cell repertoires in COVID-19. Germline lookup yields CDR1 SGDLS and CDR2 YYNGEE. V lost 3 bases, J lost 2 bases, and 5 bases stayed unmatched. The CDR3 length is 15 residues. Generated by immunoSEQ multiplex PCR, the TCRdb table keeps only in-frame clones and is missing some. The table shows some 300,000 clones, with around 85% occurring only once. The sequencing sample was made of peripheral blood. This TCR was sampled from a woman aged 45-60 years with active or convalescent COVID-19. This chain joins TRBV9 and TRBJ2-1; 7 nucleotides agree with TRBD2. The CDR3 reads CASSGGSSAYNEQFF. The CDR3 DNA is TGTGCCAGCAGCGGCGGGAGTTCGGCCTACAATGAGCAGTTCTTC.